Listed below are T cell receptor beta chains from one sample, sequenced in a study of blood T cell repertoires in COVID-19. Sequenced by immunoSEQ multiplex PCR; TCRdb stores in-frame clones only, minus some. The sample lists 200,000 or so clones; around nine tenths were seen once. Sequencing was done on a sample of peripheral blood. Source of these receptors: a man aged 55 to 69 with acute or convalescent COVID-19. The CDR3 runs from the conserved cysteine through the conserved F or W. The D gene is left open where the match is weak. Expanded clones are given a class, and other clones once, few, many or no size at all.

CDR3aa | CDR3nt | len | d_gene | abundance | j_gene | v_gene
CASSLYRGNTGELFF | TGTGCCAGCAGTTTATACCGGGGGAACACCGGGGAGCTGTTTTTT | 15 | . | . | TRBJ2-2 | TRBV27
CASTPGGGVTYEQYF | TGTGCCAGCACCCCGGGCGGGGGGGTAACCTACGAGCAGTACTTC | 15 | TRBD2 | . | TRBJ2-7 | TRBV6-5
CASSSGGQGSQETQYF | TGTGCCAGCAGCTCGGGGGGCCAGGGCTCACAAGAGACCCAGTACTTC | 16 | . | . | TRBJ2-5 | TRBV9
CASQRVDSPLHF | TGTGCCAGCCAAAGAGTGGATTCACCCCTCCACTTT | 12 | . | . | TRBJ1-6 | TRBV6-5
CATSDRRGPGANVLTF | TGTGCCACCAGTGACCGCAGGGGGCCAGGGGCCAACGTCCTGACTTTC | 16 | TRBD1 | . | TRBJ2-6 | TRBV24-1
CASSLTGGGYTF | TGTGCCAGCAGCCTTACAGGGGGAGGCTACACCTTC | 12 | TRBD1 | once | TRBJ1-2 | TRBV7-2
CASSYSGQAVEETQYF | TGTGCCAGCAGTTACTCTGGACAGGCGGTAGAGGAGACCCAGTACTTC | 16 | TRBD1 | . | TRBJ2-5 | TRBV6-5
CASSLQRGGSWETQYF | TGTGCCAGCAGCCTCCAGCGGGGGGGCTCTTGGGAGACCCAGTACTTC | 16 | TRBD2 | . | TRBJ2-5 | TRBV27
CASRPPGGRLNSPLHF | TGTGCCAGCAGACCTCCCGGGGGGAGGCTTAATTCACCCCTCCACTTT | 16 | . | . | TRBJ1-6 | TRBV3-1/TRBV3-2
CASSQEVSGVPDTQYF | TGCGCCAGCAGCCAAGAAGTTAGCGGGGTGCCAGATACGCAGTATTTT | 16 | TRBD2 | . | TRBJ2-3 | TRBV4-3
CASSQDTAVKTQYF | TGTGCCAGCAGCCAAGATACAGCCGTGAAGACCCAGTACTTC | 14 | . | . | TRBJ2-5 | TRBV3-1/TRBV3-2
CASSLDVGRGTGELFF | TGCGCCAGCAGCTTGGATGTGGGCCGGGGCACCGGGGAGCTGTTTTTT | 16 | . | . | TRBJ2-2 | TRBV5-1
CASRTGVYNSPLHF | TGTGCCAGCAGGACCGGGGTCTATAATTCACCCCTCCACTTT | 14 | . | . | TRBJ1-6 | TRBV27
CASSLGSQGLSSYEQYF | TGTGCCAGCAGCTTAGGGTCGCAGGGTCTTTCGTCCTACGAGCAGTACTTC | 17 | . | . | TRBJ2-7 | TRBV7-8
CSVELGPDTQYF | TGCAGCGTTGAATTGGGGCCAGATACGCAGTATTTT | 12 | . | . | TRBJ2-3 | TRBV29-1
CASRLGQGGTSPLHF | TGTGCCAGCAGACTCGGACAGGGAGGGACTTCACCCCTCCACTTT | 15 | TRBD1 | . | TRBJ1-6 | TRBV6-4
CASSYGGLSTDTQYF | TGTGCCAGCAGTTACGGGGGGTTGAGCACAGATACGCAGTATTTT | 15 | . | . | TRBJ2-3 | TRBV6-5
CASSLRGGQGNSPLHF | TGCGCCAGCAGCTTGCGGGGAGGACAGGGCAATTCACCCCTCCACTTT | 16 | TRBD1 | once | TRBJ1-6 | TRBV5-1
CASSLMVTLGGPSNQPQHF | TGTGCCAGCAGCTTGATGGTGACGTTAGGGGGCCCAAGCAATCAGCCCCAGCATTTT | 19 | TRBD1 | . | TRBJ1-5 | TRBV5-8
CAWSVGQPNQPQHF | TGTGCCTGGAGTGTGGGACAGCCCAATCAGCCCCAGCATTTT | 14 | TRBD1 | . | TRBJ1-5 | TRBV30
CASSIASRQVNTEAFF | TGTGCCAGTAGTATAGCTTCCCGACAGGTGAACACTGAAGCTTTCTTT | 16 | . | . | TRBJ1-1 | TRBV19
CATSLAESRVGYTF | TGTGCCACCTCCCTCGCGGAATCCCGCGTCGGCTACACCTTC | 14 | . | . | TRBJ1-2 | TRBV7-2
CSASGSEKLFF | TGCAGTGCTAGTGGAAGCGAAAAACTGTTTTTT | 11 | . | . | TRBJ1-4 | TRBV20-1
CASSLGGPAGQETQYF | TGTGCCAGCAGCTTAGGGGGTCCAGCGGGGCAAGAGACCCAGTACTTC | 16 | TRBD2 | . | TRBJ2-5 | TRBV7-9
CASSQAVQRGSNEQFF | TGTGCCAGCAGCCAAGCAGTCCAGCGGGGGAGCAATGAGCAGTTCTTC | 16 | TRBD2 | few | TRBJ2-1 | TRBV4-2
CASSYSRTGAHYEQYF | TGTGCCAGCAGTTACTCGCGGACAGGGGCCCACTACGAGCAGTACTTC | 16 | TRBD1 | once | TRBJ2-7 | TRBV6-2/TRBV6-3
CASGQNAYEQYF | TGTGCCAGCGGGCAGAACGCGTACGAGCAGTACTTC | 12 | . | . | TRBJ2-7 | TRBV12-3/TRBV12-4
CASSGGVGNQPQHF | TGCGCCAGCAGCGGAGGGGTTGGCAATCAGCCCCAGCATTTT | 14 | . | . | TRBJ1-5 | TRBV5-1
CAAGLAGDFIDTQYF | TGTGCCGCTGGACTAGCGGGGGATTTCATAGATACGCAGTATTTT | 15 | TRBD2 | . | TRBJ2-3 | TRBV6-5
CASSPGTGVLSGANVLTF | TGTGCCAGCAGCCCCGGGACAGGGGTCCTCTCTGGGGCCAACGTCCTGACTTTC | 18 | TRBD1 | . | TRBJ2-6 | TRBV7-3
CASSSVQGSDGYTF | TGCGCCAGCAGCTCGGTACAGGGGAGCGATGGCTACACCTTC | 14 | TRBD1 | once | TRBJ1-2 | TRBV5-1
CASSRQGYNSPLHF | TGTGCCAGTAGCCGACAGGGCTATAATTCACCCCTCCACTTT | 14 | TRBD1 | . | TRBJ1-6 | TRBV19
CASSLASGGGVDTQYF | TGCGCCAGCAGCTTGGCCAGTGGCGGGGGGGTTGATACGCAGTATTTT | 16 | TRBD2 | . | TRBJ2-3 | TRBV5-1
CASRETGGSYNSPLHF | TGTGCCAGCAGGGAGACAGGGGGCTCCTATAATTCACCCCTCCACTTT | 16 | TRBD1 | . | TRBJ1-6 | TRBV2
CASSRTSGGENTQYF | TGTGCCAGCAGCCGAACTAGCGGGGGGGAGAATACGCAGTATTTT | 15 | TRBD2 | . | TRBJ2-3 | TRBV5-5
CASTHGAGPGELFF | TGTGCCAGCACCCACGGTGCGGGTCCCGGGGAGCTGTTTTTT | 14 | . | . | TRBJ2-2 | TRBV28
CAISGLAGAQTQYF | TGTGCCATCAGCGGACTAGCGGGGGCACAGACCCAGTACTTC | 14 | TRBD2 | . | TRBJ2-5 | TRBV10-3